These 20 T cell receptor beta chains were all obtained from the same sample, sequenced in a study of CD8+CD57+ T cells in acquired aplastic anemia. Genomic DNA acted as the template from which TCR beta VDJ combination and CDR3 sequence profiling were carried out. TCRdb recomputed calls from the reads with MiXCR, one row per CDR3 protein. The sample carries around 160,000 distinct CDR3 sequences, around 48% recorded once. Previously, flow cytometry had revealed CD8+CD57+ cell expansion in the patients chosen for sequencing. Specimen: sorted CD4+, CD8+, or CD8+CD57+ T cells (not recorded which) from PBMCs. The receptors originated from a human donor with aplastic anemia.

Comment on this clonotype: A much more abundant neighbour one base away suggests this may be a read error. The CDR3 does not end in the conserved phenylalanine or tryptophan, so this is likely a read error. CDR3 DNA: TGTGCCAGCAGCCCCTCGGGGGGGAACTATGGCTACACCCTC. Protein: CASSPSGGNYGYTL. The gene calls are TRBV4-2 and TRBJ1-2; tentative D call: TRBD1 (5 bases). This CDR3 has 14 residues. V lost 4 bases and J 2 bases, leaving 11 bases between the germline ends. CDR1 is LGHNA, CDR2 YNFKEQ, per germline.

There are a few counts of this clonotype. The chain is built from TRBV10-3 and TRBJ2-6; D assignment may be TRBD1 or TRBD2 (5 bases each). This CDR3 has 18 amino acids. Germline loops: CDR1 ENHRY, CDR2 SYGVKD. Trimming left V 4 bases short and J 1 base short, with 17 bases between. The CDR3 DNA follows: TGTGCCATCAGTGTAGGTCAGGGTAGGACTTCTGGGGCCAACGTCCTGACTTTC. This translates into CAISVGQGRTSGANVLTF.

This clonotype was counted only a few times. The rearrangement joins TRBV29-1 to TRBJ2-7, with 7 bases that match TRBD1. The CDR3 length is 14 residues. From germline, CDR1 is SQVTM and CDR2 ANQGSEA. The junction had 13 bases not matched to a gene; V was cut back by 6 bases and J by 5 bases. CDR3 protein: CSVITLQGSNEQYF. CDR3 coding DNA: TGCAGCGTGATAACTTTACAGGGGAGCAACGAGCAGTACTTC.

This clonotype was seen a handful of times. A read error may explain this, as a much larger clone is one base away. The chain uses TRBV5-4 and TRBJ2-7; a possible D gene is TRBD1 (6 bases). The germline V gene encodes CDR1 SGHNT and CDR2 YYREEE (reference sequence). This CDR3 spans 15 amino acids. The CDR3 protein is CASSSKTGSTYGQYF. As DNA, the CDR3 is TGTGCCAGCAGCTCCAAGACAGGCTCTACCTACGGGCAGTACTTC. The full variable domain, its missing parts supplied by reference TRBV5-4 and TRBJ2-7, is ETGVTQSPTHLIKTRGQQVTLRCSSQSGHNTVSWYQQALGQGPQFIFQYYREEENGRGNFPPRFSGLQFPNYSSELNVNALELDDSALYLCASSSKTGSTYGQYFGPGTRLTVT.

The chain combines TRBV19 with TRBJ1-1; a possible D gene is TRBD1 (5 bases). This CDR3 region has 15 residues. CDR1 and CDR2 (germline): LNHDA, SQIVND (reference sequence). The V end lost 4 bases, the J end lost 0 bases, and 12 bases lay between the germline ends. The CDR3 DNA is TGTGCCAGTAGTACCGTGACAGCGATGAACACTGAAGCTTTCTTT. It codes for CASSTVTAMNTEAFF.

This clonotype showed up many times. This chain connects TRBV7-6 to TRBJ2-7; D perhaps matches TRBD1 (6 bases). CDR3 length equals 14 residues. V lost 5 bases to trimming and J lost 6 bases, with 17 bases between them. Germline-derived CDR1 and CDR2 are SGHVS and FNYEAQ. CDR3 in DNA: TGTGCCAGCAGCACCCGGGGACAAAAGGTCGAGCAGTACTTC. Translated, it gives CASSTRGQKVEQYF. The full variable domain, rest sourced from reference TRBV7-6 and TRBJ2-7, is GAGVSQSPRYKVTKRGQDVALRCDPISGHVSLYWYRQALGQGPEFLTYFNYEAQQDKSGLPNDRFSAERPEGSISTLTIQRTEQRDSAMYRCASSTRGQKVEQYFGPGTRLTVT.

CDR3 loop: CASSDADLGDEQFF. The CDR3 DNA is TGCGCCAGCAGTGATGCCGACCTTGGCGATGAGCAGTTCTTC. The chain recombines TRBV10-1 with TRBJ2-1; no reliable D call. Trimming stripped 3 bases from V and 8 bases from J, with 14 bases between. CDR1 is WNHNN and CDR2 is SYGVQD in the germline V gene (reference sequence). This CDR3 has 14 residues.

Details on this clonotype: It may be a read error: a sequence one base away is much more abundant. The CDR3 protein is CASSLWRYYNEQFF. CDR3 coding DNA: TGTGCCAGCAGCTTATGGCGGTACTACAATGAGCAGTTCTTC. The rearrangement uses TRBV2 and TRBJ2-1, with D unresolved. This CDR3 spans 14 amino acids. Germline CDR1 and CDR2: SNHLY and FYNNEI. V lost 6 bases, J lost 3 bases, and 12 bases lay in between. Supplemented by reference TRBV2 and TRBJ2-1, the full variable domain reads EPEVTQTPSHQVTQMGQEVILRCVPISNHLYFYWYRQILGQKVEFLVSFYNNEISEKSEIFDDQFSVERPDGSNFTLKIRSTKLEDSAMYFCASSLWRYYNEQFFGPGTRLTVL.

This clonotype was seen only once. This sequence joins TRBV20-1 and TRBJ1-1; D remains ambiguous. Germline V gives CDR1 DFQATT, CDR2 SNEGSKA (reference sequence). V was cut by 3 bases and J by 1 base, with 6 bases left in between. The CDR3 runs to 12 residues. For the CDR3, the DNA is TGCAGTGCTAGCGGCAGGAACACTGAAGCTTTCTTT. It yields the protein CSASGRNTEAFF.

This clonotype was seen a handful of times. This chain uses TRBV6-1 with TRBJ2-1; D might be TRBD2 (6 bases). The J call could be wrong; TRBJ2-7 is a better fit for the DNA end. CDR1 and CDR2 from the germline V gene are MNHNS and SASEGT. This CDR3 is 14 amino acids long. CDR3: CASSEMWGDHEQYF. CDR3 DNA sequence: TGTGCCAGCAGTGAAATGTGGGGGGACCACGAGCAGTACTTC.

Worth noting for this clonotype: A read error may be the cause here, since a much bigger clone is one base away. The CDR3 nucleotides are TGCAGTGCTGTACGGACGGGTGGGGGGAGTGAGCAGCTCTTC. Amino acids: CSAVRTGGGSEQLF. The V call is TRBV20-1, the J call TRBJ2-1; TRBD2 might be the D (6 bases). The CDR3 consists of 14 residues. Germline V gene data show CDR1 as DFQATT and CDR2 as SNEGSKA (reference sequence).

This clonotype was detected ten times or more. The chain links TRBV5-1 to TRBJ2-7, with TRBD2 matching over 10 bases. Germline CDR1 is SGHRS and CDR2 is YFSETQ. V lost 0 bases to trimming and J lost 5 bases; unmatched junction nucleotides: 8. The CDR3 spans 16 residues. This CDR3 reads CASSLAGSGRFNEQYF. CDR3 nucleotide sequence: TGCGCCAGCAGCTTGGCAGGTAGCGGGAGGTTCAACGAGCAGTACTTC.

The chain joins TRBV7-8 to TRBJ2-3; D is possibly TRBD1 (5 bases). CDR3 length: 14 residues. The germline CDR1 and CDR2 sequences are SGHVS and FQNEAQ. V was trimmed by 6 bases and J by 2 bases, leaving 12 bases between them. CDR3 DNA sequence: TGTGCCAGCAGAGACGACAGCGCCACAGATACGCAGTATTTT. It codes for CASRDDSATDTQYF.

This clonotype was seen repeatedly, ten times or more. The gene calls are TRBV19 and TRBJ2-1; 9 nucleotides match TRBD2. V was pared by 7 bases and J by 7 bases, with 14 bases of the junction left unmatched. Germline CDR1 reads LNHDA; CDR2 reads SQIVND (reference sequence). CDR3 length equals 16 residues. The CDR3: CASNPPGLAGNNEQFF. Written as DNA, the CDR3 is TGTGCCAGTAACCCGCCGGGGCTAGCGGGAAATAATGAGCAGTTCTTC.

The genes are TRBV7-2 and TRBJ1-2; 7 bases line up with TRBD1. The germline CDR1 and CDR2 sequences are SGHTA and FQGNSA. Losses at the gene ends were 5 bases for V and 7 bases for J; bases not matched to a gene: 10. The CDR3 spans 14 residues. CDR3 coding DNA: TGTGCCAGCAGCCCCCGACAGGGTGGGGGTGGCTACACCTTC. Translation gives CASSPRQGGGGYTF.

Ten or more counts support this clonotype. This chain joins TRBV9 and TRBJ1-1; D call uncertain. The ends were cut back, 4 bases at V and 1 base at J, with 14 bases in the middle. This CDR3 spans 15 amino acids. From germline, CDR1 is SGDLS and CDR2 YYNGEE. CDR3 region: CASSPESSPNTEAFF. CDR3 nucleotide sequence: TGTGCCAGCAGCCCCGAATCGAGCCCGAACACTGAAGCTTTCTTT.

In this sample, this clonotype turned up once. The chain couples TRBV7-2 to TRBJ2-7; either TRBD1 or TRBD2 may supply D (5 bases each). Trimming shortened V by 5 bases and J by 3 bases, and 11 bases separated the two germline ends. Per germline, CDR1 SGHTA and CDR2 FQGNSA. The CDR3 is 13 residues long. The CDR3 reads CASSPGRRYEQYF. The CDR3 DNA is TGTGCCAGCAGCCCGGGACGCCGCTACGAGCAGTACTTC.

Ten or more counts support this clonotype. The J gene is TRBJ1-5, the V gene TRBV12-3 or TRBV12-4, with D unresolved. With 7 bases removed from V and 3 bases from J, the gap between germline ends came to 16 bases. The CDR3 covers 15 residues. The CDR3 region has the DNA TGTGCCAGCACCTCGGGAGGAGGTCCCAATCAGCCCCAGCATTTT. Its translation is CASTSGGGPNQPQHF.

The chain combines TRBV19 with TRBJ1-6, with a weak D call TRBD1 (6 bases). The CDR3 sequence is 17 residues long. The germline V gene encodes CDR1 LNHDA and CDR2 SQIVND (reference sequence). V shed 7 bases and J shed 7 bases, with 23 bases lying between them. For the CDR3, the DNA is TGTGCCAGTACCGACTCGACAGGCGGCATCCAAAATTCACCCCTCCACTTT. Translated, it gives CASTDSTGGIQNSPLHF.

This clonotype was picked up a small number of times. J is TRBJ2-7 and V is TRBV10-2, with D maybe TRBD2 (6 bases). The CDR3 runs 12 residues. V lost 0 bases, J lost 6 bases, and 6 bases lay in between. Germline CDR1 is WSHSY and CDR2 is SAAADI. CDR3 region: CASSESGGEQYF. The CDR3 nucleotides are TGCGCCAGCAGTGAGTCGGGGGGCGAGCAGTACTTC.